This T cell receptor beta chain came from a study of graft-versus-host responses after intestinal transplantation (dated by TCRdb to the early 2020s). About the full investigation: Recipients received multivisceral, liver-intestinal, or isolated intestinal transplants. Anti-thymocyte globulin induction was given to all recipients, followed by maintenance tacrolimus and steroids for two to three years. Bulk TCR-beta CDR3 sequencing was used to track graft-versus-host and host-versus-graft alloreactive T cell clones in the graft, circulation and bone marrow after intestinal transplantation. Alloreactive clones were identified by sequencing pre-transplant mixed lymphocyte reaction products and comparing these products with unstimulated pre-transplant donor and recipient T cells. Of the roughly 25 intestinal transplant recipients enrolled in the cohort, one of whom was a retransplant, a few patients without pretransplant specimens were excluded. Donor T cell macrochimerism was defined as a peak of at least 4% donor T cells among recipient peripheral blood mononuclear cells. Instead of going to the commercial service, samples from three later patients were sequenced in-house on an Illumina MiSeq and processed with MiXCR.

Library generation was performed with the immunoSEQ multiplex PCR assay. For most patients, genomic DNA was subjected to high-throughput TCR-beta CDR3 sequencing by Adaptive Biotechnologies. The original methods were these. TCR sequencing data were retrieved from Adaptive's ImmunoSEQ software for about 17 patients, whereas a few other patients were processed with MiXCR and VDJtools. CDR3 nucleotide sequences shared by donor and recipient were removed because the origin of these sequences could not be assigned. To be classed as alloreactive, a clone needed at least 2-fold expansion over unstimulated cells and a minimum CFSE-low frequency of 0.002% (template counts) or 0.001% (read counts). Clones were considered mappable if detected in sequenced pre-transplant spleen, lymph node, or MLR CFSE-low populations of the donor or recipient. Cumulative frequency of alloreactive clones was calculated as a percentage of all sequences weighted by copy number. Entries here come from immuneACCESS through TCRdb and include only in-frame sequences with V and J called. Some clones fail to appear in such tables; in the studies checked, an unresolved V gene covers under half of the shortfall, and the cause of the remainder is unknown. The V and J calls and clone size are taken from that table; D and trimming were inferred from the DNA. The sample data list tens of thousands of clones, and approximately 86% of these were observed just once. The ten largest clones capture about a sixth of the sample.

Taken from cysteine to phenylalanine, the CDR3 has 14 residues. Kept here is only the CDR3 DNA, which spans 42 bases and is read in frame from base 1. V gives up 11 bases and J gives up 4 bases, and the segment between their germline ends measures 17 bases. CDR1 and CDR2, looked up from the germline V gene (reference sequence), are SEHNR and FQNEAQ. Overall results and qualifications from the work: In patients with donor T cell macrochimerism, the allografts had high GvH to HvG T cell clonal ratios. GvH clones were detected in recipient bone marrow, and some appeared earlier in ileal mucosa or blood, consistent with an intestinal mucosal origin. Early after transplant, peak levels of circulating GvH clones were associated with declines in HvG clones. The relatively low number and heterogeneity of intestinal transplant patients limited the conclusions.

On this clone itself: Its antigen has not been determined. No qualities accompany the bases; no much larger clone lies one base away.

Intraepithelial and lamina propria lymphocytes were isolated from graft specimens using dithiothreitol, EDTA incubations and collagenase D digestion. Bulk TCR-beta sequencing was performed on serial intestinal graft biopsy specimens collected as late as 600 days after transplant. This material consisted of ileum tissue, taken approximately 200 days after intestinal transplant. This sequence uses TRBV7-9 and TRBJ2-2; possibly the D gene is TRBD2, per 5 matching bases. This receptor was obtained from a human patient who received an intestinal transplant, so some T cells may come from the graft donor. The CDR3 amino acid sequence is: CAVSGGPSTGELFF. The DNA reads TGTGCCGTCAGCGGAGGCCCTTCCACCGGGGAGCTGTTTTTT.